Included here is one T cell receptor beta chain sequence, with context. These data originate in a study of regulatory T cells. The CDR3 sequence is 17 residues long. Trimming removed 3 bases at V and 10 bases at J, with 25 bases between. Looked up from germline, CDR1 is LGHNA and CDR2 is YNFKEQ. The PCR used 52 TRBV and 13 TRBJ primers. Generated by immunoSEQ multiplex PCR, the TCRdb table keeps only in-frame clones and is missing some. The sample includes about 17,000 clones, about 92% of them seen just once. The receptor comes from a person aged 18 to 35 with CD3G deficiency. Material for sequencing was CD8+ T cells sorted from blood. V gene TRBV4-2 combines with J gene TRBJ2-1; maybe TRBD2 (5 bases). The CDR3, as DNA: TGTGCCAGCAGCCACCCCCATTCTCAACCCCAACTAGACGAGCAGTTCTTC. Encoded protein: CASSHPHSQPQLDEQFF.